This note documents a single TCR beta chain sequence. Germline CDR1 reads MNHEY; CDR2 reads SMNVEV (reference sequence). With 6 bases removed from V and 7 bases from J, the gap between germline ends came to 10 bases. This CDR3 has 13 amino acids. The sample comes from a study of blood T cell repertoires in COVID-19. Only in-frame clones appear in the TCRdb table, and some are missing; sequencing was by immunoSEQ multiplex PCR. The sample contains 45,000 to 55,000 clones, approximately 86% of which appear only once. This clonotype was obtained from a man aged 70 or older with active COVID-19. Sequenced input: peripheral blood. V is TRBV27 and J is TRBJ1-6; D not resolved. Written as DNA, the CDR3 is TGTGCCAGCAGGAGCCGCCCAAATTCACCCCTCCACTTT. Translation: CASRSRPNSPLHF.